The clone carrying this T cell receptor (beta chain) was recorded a few times. Its antigen is currently unknown. Some clones are missing from TCRdb's copy, which holds only in-frame ones; the method was immunoSEQ multiplex PCR. The sample lists approximately 210,000 clones, about 91% occurring once. J gave up 2 bases and V 4 bases, and 6 bases lay outside the gene matches. This CDR3 comprises 16 residues. Germline lookup yields CDR1 MNHNY and CDR2 SVGAGI (reference sequence). This record comes from a study of cytomegalovirus exposure and HLA in healthy donors. Study-level results: Confirmation was obtained in vitro that a few CMV-associated chains are specific for CMV antigens. The classifier reportedly diagnosed cytomegalovirus status with high specificity and sensitivity.

The sequence came from a woman aged 18-29 years in good health and CMV-seronegative. This sequence joins TRBV6-6 and TRBJ1-3; 9 bases are shared with TRBD1. Sequenced material: PBMCs. Here the CDR3 reads CASSSTGGSTGNTIYF. The CDR3 nucleotides read TGTGCCAGCAGTTCGACAGGGGGTTCGACTGGAAACACCATATATTTT.